The 26 T cell receptor beta chains in this list originate from one sample, sequenced in a study of blood T cells in healthy people across ages (dated by TCRdb to the mid-2010s). Library generation was performed with 5' RACE. The run used an Illumina HiSeq 2500. A second PCR of 7 to 11 cycles was performed with a sample-barcoded 5' primer and a J-beta primer mix. TCRdb reprocessed the public reads (quality trimming at Q25 with fastp, clone calling with MiXCR) and kept in-frame beta chains. Every distinct CDR3 protein forms one entry, paired with its most common genes and DNA. The sample contains hundreds of thousands of distinct CDR3 sequences, about 25% of them found a single time. The ten largest clones add up to 9% to 9.5% of the sample. This sample was also put to use in a study of T cells of mothers and their children.

Sequencing input: blood. The source of these receptors is a boy aged 5-17 years in good health.

This clonotype was seen only a few times. The chain joins TRBV7-3 to TRBJ2-1; 10 nucleotides line up with TRBD2. This CDR3 is 15 amino acids long. The germline CDR1 and CDR2 sequences are SGHTA and FQGTGA. V lost 4 bases to trimming and J lost 7 bases; unmatched junction nucleotides: 7. The CDR3 DNA is TGTGCCAGCAGCTCTACTAGCGGGGCCTTAAATGAGCAGTTCTTC. Translated, it gives CASSSTSGALNEQFF. The entire variable domain, with the rest obtained from reference TRBV7-3 and TRBJ2-1, is as follows: GAGVSQTPSNKVTEKGKYVELRCDPISGHTALYWYRQSLGQGPEFLIYFQGTGAADDSGLPNDRFFAVRPEGSVSTLKIQRTERGDSAVYLCASSSTSGALNEQFFGPGTRLTVL.

This clonotype occurred a few times. The chain recombines TRBV6-1 with TRBJ2-7; 7 bases line up with TRBD1. V was pared by 10 bases and J by 0 bases, with 6 bases of the junction left unmatched. The CDR3 length is 13 residues. CDR1 MNHNS and CDR2 SASEGT come from the germline V gene. CDR3 nucleotide sequence: TGTGCCATGGTAGACAGGGTCTCCTACGAGCAGTACTTC. Translated: CAMVDRVSYEQYF.

This clonotype was counted a few times. The chain recombines TRBV7-9 with TRBJ2-5; 10 positions match TRBD2. The germline gives CDR1 SEHNR, CDR2 FQNEAQ (reference sequence). This CDR3 contains 16 residues. The V gene end was trimmed by 4 bases and the J gene end by 2 bases; junction bases not matched to a gene: 7. The CDR3 here is CASSSSLAGLQETQYF. For the CDR3, the DNA is TGTGCCAGCAGCTCATCACTAGCGGGGCTTCAAGAGACCCAGTACTTC.

In this sample, this clonotype turned up a few times. CDR3 region: CSVARGDNEQFF. The DNA of the CDR3 is TGCAGCGTTGCCAGGGGAGACAATGAGCAGTTCTTC. The genes are TRBV29-1 and TRBJ2-1; TRBD1 is a possible D gene (6 bases). This CDR3 spans 12 amino acids. Germline V gene lookup returns CDR1 SQVTM and CDR2 ANQGSEA. Trimming stripped 4 bases from V and 5 bases from J, with 9 bases between.

The gene calls are TRBV5-1 and TRBJ2-1; D is ambiguous. CDR1 SGHRS and CDR2 YFSETQ come from the germline V gene. This CDR3 has 14 residues. V was clipped by 0 bases and J by 2 bases, with 6 bases between them. CDR3 sequence reads: CASSLDEPYNEQFF. CDR3 bases: TGCGCCAGCAGCTTGGACGAGCCCTACAATGAGCAGTTCTTC.

V usage is TRBV24-1 and J usage is TRBJ2-5, with 10 bases aligning to TRBD1. Germline-derived CDR1 and CDR2 are KGHDR and SFDVKD. This CDR3 region has 15 residues. Trimming took 7 bases from V and 5 from J; bases not matched to a gene: 9. CDR3 amino acids: CATSSPGQGIETQYF. CDR3 in DNA: TGTGCCACCAGCTCCCCGGGACAGGGGATTGAGACCCAGTACTTC.

This clonotype was observed a few times. The chain combines TRBV20-1 with TRBJ2-5; D tentatively reads TRBD1 or TRBD2 (6 bases each). Trimming took off 6 bases at V and 5 bases at J, with 16 bases between the two ends. Germline V CDR1 and CDR2: DFQATT, SNEGSKA (reference sequence). The CDR3 consists of 13 residues. The CDR3 bases are TGCAGTGCCACACGGGGGCCGGGGGAGACCCAGTACTTC. It translates to CSATRGPGETQYF.

This clonotype turned up a few times. This sequence joins TRBV6-2 or TRBV6-3 and TRBJ1-2; maybe TRBD1 (6 bases). Looked up from germline, CDR1 is MNHEY and CDR2 is SVGEGT. The V end lost 5 bases, the J end lost 4 bases, and 14 bases lay between the germline ends. The CDR3 has 14 amino acids. The CDR3 region is CASSERTETYGYTF. The CDR3 nucleotides are TGTGCCAGCAGTGAAAGGACAGAGACCTATGGCTACACCTTC.

This clonotype occurred once. This chain links TRBV7-2 with TRBJ1-3; D is unresolved. The V gene's germline CDR1 is SGHTA and CDR2 FQGNSA. With 3 bases removed from V and 2 bases from J, the gap between germline ends came to 11 bases. CDR3 length equals 15 residues. The CDR3 DNA is TGTGCCAGCAGCTTTGAGCCTGGGGCTGGAAACACCATATATTTT. Protein sequence: CASSFEPGAGNTIYF.

The rearrangement links TRBV15 to TRBJ1-4; D is undetermined. Germline loops: CDR1 LNHNV, CDR2 YYDKDF (reference sequence). V dropped 0 bases and J dropped 2 bases, with 10 bases sitting between them. This CDR3 spans 16 amino acids. CDR3 nucleotides: TGTGCCACCAGCAGAGATAATCGGGCTACTAATGAAAAACTGTTTTTT. It codes for CATSRDNRATNEKLFF.

V is TRBV7-2 and J is TRBJ2-5; D is unclear. The CDR3 contains 14 residues. The V end was cut by 1 base, the J end by 2 bases, with 8 bases between. Germline V gives CDR1 SGHTA, CDR2 FQGNSA. The CDR3 nucleotides are TGTGCCAGCAGCTTAGTCCGTAGGCAAGAGACCCAGTACTTC. Amino acids: CASSLVRRQETQYF.

This chain connects TRBV20-1 to TRBJ2-5; D is uncertain. V gave up 1 base and J gave up 4 bases, with 10 bases separating them. Germline V gives CDR1 DFQATT, CDR2 SNEGSKA (reference sequence). There are 13 residues in the CDR3. The CDR3 DNA sequence: TGCAGTGCTAGAGGTGTTTCAGCAGAGACCCAGTACTTC. This gives the protein CSARGVSAETQYF.

This clonotype was picked up a small number of times. The chain couples TRBV4-2 to TRBJ2-7, with 10 bases matching TRBD2. Trimming removed 4 bases from V and 5 bases from J; junction bases left unmatched: 5. This CDR3 is built from 14 residues. The germline V gene encodes CDR1 LGHNA and CDR2 YNFKEQ. The CDR3 loop is CASSRSGGADEQYF. The CDR3 DNA is TGTGCCAGCAGCCGGAGCGGGGGGGCCGACGAGCAGTACTTC.

This clonotype was seen only a few times. The V gene is TRBV15, the J gene TRBJ2-1; D is unresolved. This CDR3 spans 17 amino acids. Trimming removed 0 bases at V and 0 bases at J, with 12 bases between. Germline-derived CDR1 and CDR2 are LNHNV and YYDKDF (reference sequence). CDR3 region: CATSREYLESSYNEQFF. The CDR3, as DNA: TGTGCCACCAGCAGAGAGTACCTAGAAAGCTCCTACAATGAGCAGTTCTTC.

This clonotype came up a few times. The V and J genes are TRBV24-1 and TRBJ2-5, with unresolved D. Deletions cut 4 bases from V and 0 bases from J, with 8 bases between. Germline V gives CDR1 KGHDR, CDR2 SFDVKD. CDR3 length equals 14 residues. CDR3: CATSESEYQETQYF. In nucleotides, the CDR3 is TGTGCCACCAGTGAAAGCGAGTACCAAGAGACCCAGTACTTC.

There are a few counts of this clonotype. The CDR3 here is CASSLTTAAYEQYF. The CDR3 DNA reads as TGCGCCAGCAGCTTGACAACAGCAGCGTACGAGCAGTACTTC. The chain combines TRBV5-1 with TRBJ2-7; unclear D gene. Germline V lookup: CDR1 SGHRS, CDR2 YFSETQ. The V gene lost 1 base and the J gene lost 4 bases, with 12 bases spanning the gap. CDR3 size: 14 residues.

The rearrangement links TRBV7-9 to TRBJ2-1; 8 bases fit TRBD2. Germline V gene sequence: CDR1 SEHNR, CDR2 FQNEAQ (reference sequence). V was clipped by 5 bases and J by 2 bases; unmatched bases: 5. The CDR3 sequence is 15 residues long. This chain's CDR3 is CASSPAGVPYNEQFF. Written as DNA, the CDR3 is TGTGCCAGCAGCCCAGCGGGAGTCCCCTACAATGAGCAGTTCTTC.

This clonotype came up a few times. The chain combines TRBV28 with TRBJ1-4; tentative D call: TRBD1 (5 bases). V lost 4 bases and J 8 bases, leaving 11 bases between the germline ends. The CDR3 length is 13 residues. Germline CDR1 MDHEN, CDR2 SYDVKM. The DNA of the CDR3 is TGTGCCAGCAGTTCCCCCCGGGGGGAAAAACTGTTTTTT. Translated: CASSSPRGEKLFF.

This chain links TRBV6-5 with TRBJ2-1; 7 bases fit TRBD2. In germline, CDR1 is MNHEY, CDR2 SVGAGI. V dropped 6 bases and J dropped 4; count of bases not matched to a gene: 9. CDR3 length equals 15 residues. The CDR3 region has the DNA TGTGCCAGCAGCCCCGGAGATAGCGGGTACAATGAGCAGTTCTTC. Translated, it gives CASSPGDSGYNEQFF.

This chain joins TRBV15 and TRBJ2-2, with 8 nucleotides matching TRBD1. CDR1 and CDR2 from the germline V gene are LNHNV and YYDKDF (reference sequence). Trimming removed 0 bases from V and 3 bases from J; junction bases left unmatched: 3. This CDR3 comprises 16 residues. CDR3 nucleotide sequence: TGTGCCACCAGCAGAGATTCGACAGGGGACACCGGGGAGCTGTTTTTT. Its protein is CATSRDSTGDTGELFF.

This clonotype has a handful of counts. CDR3 nucleotide sequence: TGCGCCAGCAGCTTGGGAGTTTGGGGAAGGTCCTACAATGAGCAGTTCTTC. It translates to CASSLGVWGRSYNEQFF. This sequence joins TRBV5-1 and TRBJ2-1; D uncertain. This CDR3 is built from 17 residues. Germline values: CDR1 SGHRS, CDR2 YFSETQ. The germline V and J ends were trimmed by 0 bases and 1 base, with 14 bases remaining between them.

V is TRBV10-3 and J is TRBJ2-5, with TRBD2 matching over 8 bases. V dropped 11 bases and J dropped 5; count of bases not matched to a gene: 4. Germline lookup yields CDR1 ENHRY and CDR2 SYGVKD. The length of the CDR3 is 11 residues. CDR3 sequence: CAVAGQETQYF. As DNA, the CDR3 is TGTGCCGTAGCGGGGCAGGAGACCCAGTACTTC.

In DNA, the CDR3 is TGCGCCAGCAGCCTATGGACAGTTAATGAAAAACTGTTTTTT. Protein product: CASSLWTVNEKLFF. The rearrangement uses TRBV5-1 and TRBJ1-4; possible D gene TRBD1, 6 bases. V was shortened by 4 bases and J by 4 bases, with 11 bases between the two germline ends. This CDR3 is built from 14 residues. In germline, CDR1 is SGHRS, CDR2 YFSETQ.

Regarding this clonotype: One end of the junction varies from germline; a read error may be responsible. V and J are TRBV11-3 and TRBJ2-3; TRBD1 matches at 7 bases. The CDR3 covers 14 residues. The V gene's germline CDR1 is SGHNT and CDR2 YENEEA. Written as DNA, the CDR3 is TGTGCCAGCACCTTACAGGGGTCCACAGATACGCAGTATTTT. Amino acid sequence: CASTLQGSTDTQYF. The full variable domain, its missing parts supplied by reference TRBV11-3 and TRBJ2-3, is EAGVVQSPRYKIIEKKQPVAFWCNPISGHNTLYWYLQNLGQGPELLIRYENEEAVDDSQLPKDRFSAERLKGVDSTLKIQPAELGDSAVYLCASTLQGSTDTQYFGPGTRLTVL.

This clonotype was counted only a few times. J is TRBJ2-6 and V is TRBV27, with 9 bases lining up with TRBD2. The CDR3 length is 18 residues. The V segment lost 5 bases and the J segment 4 bases; nucleotides outside the gene matches: 12. CDR1 and CDR2 (germline): MNHEY, SMNVEV (reference sequence). Here the CDR3 DNA reads TGTGCCAGCAGTCCTACTAGCGGGTGGGAGGAAGGGGCCAACGTCCTGACTTTC. Its translation: CASSPTSGWEEGANVLTF.

There are a few counts of this clonotype. The chain is built from TRBV20-1 and TRBJ2-7, with TRBD2 matching over 10 bases. The germline CDR1 and CDR2 sequences are DFQATT and SNEGSKA (reference sequence). The V segment lost 3 bases and the J segment 4 bases; nucleotides outside the gene matches: 3. CDR3 length equals 13 residues. CDR3 DNA sequence: TGCAGTGCTAGCCTAGCGGGGGCTTACGAGCAGTACTTC. Its translation: CSASLAGAYEQYF.